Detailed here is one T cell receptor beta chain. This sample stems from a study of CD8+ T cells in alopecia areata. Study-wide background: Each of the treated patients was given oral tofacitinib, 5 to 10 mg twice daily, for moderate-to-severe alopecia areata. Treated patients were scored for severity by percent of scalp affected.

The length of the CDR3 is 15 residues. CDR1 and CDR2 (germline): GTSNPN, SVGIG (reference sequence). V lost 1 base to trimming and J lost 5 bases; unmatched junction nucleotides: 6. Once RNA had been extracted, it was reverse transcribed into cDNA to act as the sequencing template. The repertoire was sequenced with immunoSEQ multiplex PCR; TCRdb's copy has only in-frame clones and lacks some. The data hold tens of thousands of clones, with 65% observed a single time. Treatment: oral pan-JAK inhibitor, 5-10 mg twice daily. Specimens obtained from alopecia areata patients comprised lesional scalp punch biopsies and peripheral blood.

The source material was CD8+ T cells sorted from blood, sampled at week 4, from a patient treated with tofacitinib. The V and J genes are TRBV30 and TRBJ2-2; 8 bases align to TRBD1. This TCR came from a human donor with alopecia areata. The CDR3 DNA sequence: TGTGCCTGGAGTGCGGGCAGGGGGCATACCGGGGAGCTGTTTTTT. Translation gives CAWSAGRGHTGELFF.